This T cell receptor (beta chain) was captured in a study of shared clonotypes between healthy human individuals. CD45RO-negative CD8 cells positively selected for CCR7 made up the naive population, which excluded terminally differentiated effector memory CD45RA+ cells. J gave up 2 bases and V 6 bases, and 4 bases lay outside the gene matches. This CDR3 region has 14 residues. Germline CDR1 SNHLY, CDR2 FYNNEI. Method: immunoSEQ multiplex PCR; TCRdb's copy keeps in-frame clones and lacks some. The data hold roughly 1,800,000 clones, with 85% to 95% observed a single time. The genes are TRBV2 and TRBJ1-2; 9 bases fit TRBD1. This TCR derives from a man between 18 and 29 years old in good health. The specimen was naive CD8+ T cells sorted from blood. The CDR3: CASRLGQGNYGYTF. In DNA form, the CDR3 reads TGTGCCAGCAGGTTGGGACAGGGAAACTATGGCTACACCTTC.